A single T cell receptor beta chain is shown here with its context. Its specificity is unknown. The sample belongs to a study of T cell responses to AZD1222 COVID-19 vaccine. General study results and limits: Seropositive at baseline were only six or seven AZD1222 recipients. Nearly half of spike-specific TCRs reportedly target variant regions that are unmutated in the B.1.351 and B.1.1.7 variants. White British donors predominated, females outnumbered males, and clonal diversity was possibly underestimated. Every sample of the repertoires postdated the peak T cell response.

Measured with immunoSEQ multiplex PCR; TCRdb has only the in-frame clones, and not every one. This repertoire shows about 150,000 clones, about 89% found once; its top ten account for over 8%. The CDR3 totals 15 residues. With 4 bases clipped from V and 5 bases from J, the junction kept 7 bases outside the gene matches. Germline CDR1 and CDR2: SGDLS and YYNGEE. Sequenced material: peripheral blood, taken 28 days after the second AZD1222 dose. The clonotype comes from an adult who received the AZD1222 COVID-19 vaccine. The chain has TRBV9 and TRBJ2-1, with 9 positions matching TRBD1. The CDR3 region has the DNA TGTGCCAGCAGCCCCCGACAGGGGGAGAACAATGAGCAGTTCTTC. This translates into CASSPRQGENNEQFF.